This T cell receptor (beta chain) was identified in a study of cytotoxic CD8 clonotypes in ibrutinib-treated CLL. Study-level findings and limits: Sample timing was unmatched between remission and later-progressing patients; lymph nodes unstudied.

Libraries were prepared by immunoSEQ multiplex PCR; TCRdb keeps only in-frame clonotypes and omits some of them. The data hold 50,000 or so clones, with around four fifths observed a single time. On this clone: Its antigen is still unknown.

CDR1 is SGHDT and CDR2 is YYEEEE in the germline V gene. The CDR3 is 19 amino acids. After removal of 0 bases from V and 0 bases from J, the junction contained 14 bases not matched to a gene. The TCR comes from a human donor with chronic lymphocytic leukemia. The sequencing here drew on PBMCs, taken after 24 months of ibrutinib treatment. This sequence joins TRBV5-6 and TRBJ1-1; 7 bases align to TRBD1. CDR3 sequence reads: CASSLAEGAFWGMNTEAFF. DNA of the CDR3: TGTGCCAGCAGCTTGGCGGAGGGGGCATTTTGGGGAATGAACACTGAAGCTTTCTTT.